These 20 T cell receptor beta chains were all obtained from the same sample, sequenced in a study of technical replicates of blood from a few donors. TCRdb keeps only in-frame clones here, not all; method: immunoSEQ multiplex PCR. The repertoire includes 12,000 or so clones, roughly 93% of them detected once, and around 8.8% sits in the top ten. Input material: PBMCs. The receptors originated from a human donor in good health.

The J gene is TRBJ2-7, the V gene TRBV29-1; a weak D match, TRBD2 (5 bases). The length of the CDR3 is 13 residues. The germline CDR1 and CDR2 sequences are SQVTM and ANQGSEA. The V end was cut by 3 bases, the J end by 3 bases, with 12 bases between. As DNA, the CDR3 is TGCAGCGTTGAGGGTGGGAGAGACTACGAGCAGTACTTC. Translating it yields CSVEGGRDYEQYF.

The sample holds one count of this clone. The chain recombines TRBV6-5 with TRBJ2-7; D is perhaps TRBD2 (6 bases). Germline CDR1 reads MNHEY; CDR2 reads SVGAGI. The V and J ends lost 1 base and 7 bases respectively, with 11 bases between them. The CDR3 is 13 amino acids. The CDR3 sequence: CASSYLEAGEQYF. The DNA of the CDR3 is TGTGCCAGCAGTTACTTAGAGGCGGGGGAGCAGTACTTC.

The chain uses TRBV5-1 and TRBJ1-4; 12 bases align to TRBD1. There are 16 residues in the CDR3. Germline V gene data show CDR1 as SGHRS and CDR2 as YFSETQ. The V and J ends lost 4 bases and 7 bases, in that order; junction bases with no gene match: 8. DNA of the CDR3: TGCGCCAGCAGCCAAGGGACAGGGGGCATAATTGAAAAACTGTTTTTT. Protein: CASSQGTGGIIEKLFF.

The J gene is TRBJ2-3, the V gene TRBV7-6, with D unresolved. CDR1 and CDR2 from the germline V gene are SGHVS and FNYEAQ. V dropped 4 bases and J dropped 4 bases, with 6 bases sitting between them. The CDR3 totals 12 residues. The CDR3 loop reads CASSSVSDTQYF. DNA for the CDR3: TGTGCCAGCAGCTCCGTATCAGATACGCAGTATTTT.

This chain uses TRBV5-1 with TRBJ2-5, with D perhaps matching TRBD2 (5 bases). Trimming removed 0 bases at V and 1 base at J, with 7 bases between. The germline V gene encodes CDR1 SGHRS and CDR2 YFSETQ. CDR3 size: 14 residues. The CDR3 region is CASSLAAGQETQYF. CDR3 coding DNA: TGCGCCAGCAGCTTGGCCGCGGGCCAAGAGACCCAGTACTTC.

CDR3 loop: CASSSQPRGVFFYGYTF. CDR3 in DNA: TGTGCCAGCAGTTCGCAACCACGAGGCGTATTTTTCTATGGCTACACCTTC. The V gene is TRBV27, the J gene TRBJ1-2; unclear D gene. This CDR3 has 17 residues. CDR1 and CDR2 from the germline V gene are MNHEY and SMNVEV (reference sequence). Trimming removed 4 bases from V and 4 bases from J, with 22 bases in between.

This rearrangement joins TRBV27 to TRBJ1-5; 10 nucleotides match TRBD1. The CDR3 is made up of 12 amino acids. The trim removed 8 bases at V and 7 bases at J, leaving 2 bases unmatched. Germline V gives CDR1 MNHEY, CDR2 SMNVEV (reference sequence). The CDR3 region is CASRDRGQPQHF. CDR3 nucleotides: TGTGCCAGCCGGGACAGGGGCCAGCCCCAGCATTTT.

The chain carries TRBV30 and TRBJ2-3, with unresolved D. Germline V gene data show CDR1 as GTSNPN and CDR2 as SVGIG (reference sequence). This CDR3 has 14 residues. Trimming left V 5 bases short and J 0 bases short, with 12 bases between. The chain's CDR3 is CAWALRVSTDTQYF. As DNA, the CDR3 is TGTGCCTGGGCCCTTCGAGTTAGCACAGATACGCAGTATTTT.

The genes are TRBV7-9 and TRBJ2-7; possible D gene TRBD2, 5 bases. Germline-derived CDR1 and CDR2 are SEHNR and FQNEAQ (reference sequence). The V gene lost 7 bases and the J gene lost 2 bases, with 15 bases spanning the gap. This CDR3 is built from 14 residues. For the CDR3, the DNA is TGTGCCAGCAACCTGGGTAGCGAAACCTACGAGCAGTACTTC. This encodes CASNLGSETYEQYF.

This clone was seen just once. V and J are TRBV19 and TRBJ1-5; D unclear. The germline V gene has CDR1 LNHDA and CDR2 SQIVND (reference sequence). This CDR3 spans 14 amino acids. The ends were cut back, 7 bases at V and 3 bases at J, with 13 bases in the middle. CDR3 coding DNA: TGTGCCAGTACGGTAGGAGGGAACAATCAGCCCCAGCATTTT. Protein: CASTVGGNNQPQHF.

The chain recombines TRBV14 with TRBJ2-7; D is uncertain. Trimming took off 3 bases at V and 10 bases at J, with 13 bases between the two ends. The CDR3 sequence is 12 residues long. Germline V gene lookup returns CDR1 SGHDN and CDR2 FVKESK. This chain's CDR3 is CASSHGQALQYF. In nucleotides, the CDR3 is TGTGCCAGCAGCCATGGGCAGGCCCTACAGTACTTC.

This chain links TRBV11-2 with TRBJ1-5, with 7 bases lining up with TRBD1. This CDR3 contains 15 residues. From germline, CDR1 is SGHAT and CDR2 FQNNGV. V trimming: 4 bases; J trimming: 4 bases; junction bases outside the gene matches: 7. The CDR3 is CASSSISGGNQPQHF. DNA for the CDR3: TGTGCCAGCAGCTCGATCTCAGGGGGGAATCAGCCCCAGCATTTT.

The gene calls are TRBV6-6 and TRBJ1-4, with 9 bases identical to TRBD1. The CDR3 totals 13 residues. The trim removed 6 bases at V and 7 bases at J, leaving 3 bases unmatched. Germline-derived CDR1 and CDR2 are MNHNY and SVGAGI (reference sequence). CDR3 sequence (DNA): TGTGCCAGCAGATTGGACAGGGGTGAAAAACTGTTTTTT. Translated, it gives CASRLDRGEKLFF.

V gene TRBV7-2 combines with J gene TRBJ2-7; 7 bases match TRBD1. Trimming at V came to 5 bases and at J to 2 bases, leaving 9 bases not matched to a gene. The CDR3 covers 15 residues. The V gene's germline CDR1 is SGHTA and CDR2 FQGNSA. For the CDR3, the DNA is TGTGCCAGCAGCCCACCGCCCGGGACAGCCTACGAGCAGTACTTC. Its translation is CASSPPPGTAYEQYF.

The rearrangement uses TRBV27 and TRBJ2-4, with 10 nucleotides matching TRBD1. CDR3 length equals 14 residues. Germline V gene data show CDR1 as MNHEY and CDR2 as SMNVEV (reference sequence). V lost 6 bases, J lost 7 bases, and 6 bases stayed unmatched. The CDR3 region has the DNA TGTGCCAGCAGACCTGCGGACAGGGGGAACATTCAGTACTTC. Protein: CASRPADRGNIQYF.

J is TRBJ2-7 and V is TRBV2, with 10 nucleotides matching TRBD1. Germline trimming cut 6 bases from V and 5 bases from J; bases unmatched to any gene: 7. The CDR3 sequence is 14 residues long. Germline V gene lookup returns CDR1 SNHLY and CDR2 FYNNEI. The CDR3: CASRPGQGLHEQYF. For the CDR3, the DNA is TGTGCCAGCAGGCCGGGACAGGGGTTACACGAGCAGTACTTC.

The chain combines TRBV11-2 with TRBJ2-3; 10 bases are a match to TRBD2. Germline CDR1 reads SGHAT; CDR2 reads FQNNGV. With V trimmed by 1 base and J by 3 bases, 7 bases remained unmatched. This CDR3 has 17 residues. This CDR3 is CASSLGQLAGVTDTQYF. The CDR3 nucleotides are TGTGCCAGCAGCTTAGGACAGCTAGCGGGAGTGACAGATACGCAGTATTTT.

The V gene is TRBV7-9, the J gene TRBJ2-7; D is unresolved. The CDR3 sequence is 13 residues long. V lost 5 bases to trimming and J lost 5 bases, with 13 bases between them. In germline, CDR1 is SEHNR, CDR2 FQNEAQ (reference sequence). Here the CDR3 DNA reads TGTGCCAGCAGCCCCCTCCGGTTCCACGAGCAGTACTTC. Residues: CASSPLRFHEQYF.

The gene calls are TRBV28 and TRBJ2-2, with 10 nucleotides matching TRBD2. Trimming at V came to 5 bases and at J to 5 bases, leaving 8 bases not matched to a gene. CDR3 length equals 16 residues. Germline CDR1 and CDR2: MDHEN and SYDVKM. In nucleotides, the CDR3 is TGTGCCAGCAGTCCAGCCTCTAGCGGGAGTACCGGGGAGCTGTTTTTT. Protein: CASSPASSGSTGELFF.

The rearrangement uses TRBV29-1 and TRBJ1-4; 8 bases agree with TRBD1. This CDR3 is built from 13 residues. The V segment lost 7 bases and the J segment 7 bases; nucleotides outside the gene matches: 8. Germline V gene data show CDR1 as SQVTM and CDR2 as ANQGSEA. CDR3 coding DNA: TGCAGCGCCAGACAGGGGATGGGTGAAAAACTGTTTTTT. Its translation is CSARQGMGEKLFF.